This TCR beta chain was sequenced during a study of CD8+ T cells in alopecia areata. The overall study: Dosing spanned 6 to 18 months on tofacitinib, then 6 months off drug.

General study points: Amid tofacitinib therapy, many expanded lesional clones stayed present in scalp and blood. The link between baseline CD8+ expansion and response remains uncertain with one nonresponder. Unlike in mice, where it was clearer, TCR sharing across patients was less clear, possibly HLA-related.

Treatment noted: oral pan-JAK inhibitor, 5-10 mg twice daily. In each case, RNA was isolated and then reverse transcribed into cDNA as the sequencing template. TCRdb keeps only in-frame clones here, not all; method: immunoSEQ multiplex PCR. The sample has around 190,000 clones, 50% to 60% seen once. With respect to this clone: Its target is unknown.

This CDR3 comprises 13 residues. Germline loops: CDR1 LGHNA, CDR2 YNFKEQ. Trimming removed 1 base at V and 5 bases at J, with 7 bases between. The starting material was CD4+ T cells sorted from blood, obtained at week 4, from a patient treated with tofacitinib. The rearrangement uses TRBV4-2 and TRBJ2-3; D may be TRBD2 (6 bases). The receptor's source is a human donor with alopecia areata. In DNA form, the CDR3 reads TGTGCCAGCAGCCAAGGGGGGGTAGATACGCAGTATTTT. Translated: CASSQGGVDTQYF.